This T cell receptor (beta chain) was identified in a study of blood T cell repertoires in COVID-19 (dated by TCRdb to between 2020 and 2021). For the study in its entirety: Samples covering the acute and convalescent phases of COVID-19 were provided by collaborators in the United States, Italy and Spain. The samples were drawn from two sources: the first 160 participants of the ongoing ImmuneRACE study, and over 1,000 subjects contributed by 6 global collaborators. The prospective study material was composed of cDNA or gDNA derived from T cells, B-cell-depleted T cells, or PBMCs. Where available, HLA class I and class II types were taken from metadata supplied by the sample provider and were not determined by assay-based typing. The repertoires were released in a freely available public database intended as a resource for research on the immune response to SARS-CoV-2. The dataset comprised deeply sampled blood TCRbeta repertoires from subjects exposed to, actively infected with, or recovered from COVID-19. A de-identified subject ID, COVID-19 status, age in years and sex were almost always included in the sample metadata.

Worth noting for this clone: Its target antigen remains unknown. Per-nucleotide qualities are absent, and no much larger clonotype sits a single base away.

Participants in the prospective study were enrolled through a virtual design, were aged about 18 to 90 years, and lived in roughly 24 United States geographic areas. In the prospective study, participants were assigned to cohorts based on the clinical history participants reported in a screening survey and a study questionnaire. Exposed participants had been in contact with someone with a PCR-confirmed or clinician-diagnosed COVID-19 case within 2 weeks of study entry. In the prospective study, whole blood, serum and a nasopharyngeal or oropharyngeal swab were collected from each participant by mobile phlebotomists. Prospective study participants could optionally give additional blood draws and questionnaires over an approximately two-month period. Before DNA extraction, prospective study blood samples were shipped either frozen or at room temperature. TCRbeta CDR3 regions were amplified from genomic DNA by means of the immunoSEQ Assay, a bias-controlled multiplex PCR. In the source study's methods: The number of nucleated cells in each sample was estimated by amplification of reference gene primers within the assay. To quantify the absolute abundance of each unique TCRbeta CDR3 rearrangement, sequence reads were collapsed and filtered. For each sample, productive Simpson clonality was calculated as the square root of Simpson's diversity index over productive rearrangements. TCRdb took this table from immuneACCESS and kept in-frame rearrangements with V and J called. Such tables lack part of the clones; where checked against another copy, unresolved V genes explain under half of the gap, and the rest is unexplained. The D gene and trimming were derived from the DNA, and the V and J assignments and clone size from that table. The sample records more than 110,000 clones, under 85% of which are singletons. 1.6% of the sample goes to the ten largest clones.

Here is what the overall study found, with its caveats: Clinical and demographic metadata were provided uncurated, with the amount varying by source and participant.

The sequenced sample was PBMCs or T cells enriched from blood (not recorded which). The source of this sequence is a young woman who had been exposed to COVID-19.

The DNA is TGTGCCAGCAGCCAAGATCTGAGGGCCGAGCAGTACTTC. Its product reads: CASSQDLRAEQYF. Rearrangement joined TRBV3-1 (or the pseudogene TRBV3-2) to TRBJ2-7, with a weak D call of TRBD2 (5 bases match). The germline V gene (reference sequence) gives CDR1 as LGHDT and CDR2 as YNNKEL. Trimming at the junction amounts to 0 bases on V and 6 bases on J, and the germline ends lie 9 bases apart. Taken from cysteine to phenylalanine, the CDR3 has 13 residues. Kept here is only the CDR3 DNA, which spans 39 bases and is read in frame from base 1.